A single T cell receptor beta chain is shown here with its context. This entry comes from a study of blood T cell repertoires in COVID-19. CDR3 length: 14 residues. Trimming left V 0 bases short and J 8 bases short, with 14 bases between. Germline CDR1 SGHDT, CDR2 YYEEEE. Sequenced by immunoSEQ multiplex PCR; TCRdb stores in-frame clones only, minus some. Of approximately 200,000 clones listed, more than 70% are singletons. The chain carries TRBV5-6 and TRBJ1-2, with TRBD1 as a possible D gene (5 bases). The source is a woman aged 40 to 55 with acute COVID-19. The material sequenced was PBMCs or T cells enriched from blood (not recorded which). The CDR3 sequence is CASSLGRGVGGYTF. The CDR3 DNA sequence: TGTGCCAGCAGCTTGGGGAGGGGAGTAGGAGGCTACACCTTC.